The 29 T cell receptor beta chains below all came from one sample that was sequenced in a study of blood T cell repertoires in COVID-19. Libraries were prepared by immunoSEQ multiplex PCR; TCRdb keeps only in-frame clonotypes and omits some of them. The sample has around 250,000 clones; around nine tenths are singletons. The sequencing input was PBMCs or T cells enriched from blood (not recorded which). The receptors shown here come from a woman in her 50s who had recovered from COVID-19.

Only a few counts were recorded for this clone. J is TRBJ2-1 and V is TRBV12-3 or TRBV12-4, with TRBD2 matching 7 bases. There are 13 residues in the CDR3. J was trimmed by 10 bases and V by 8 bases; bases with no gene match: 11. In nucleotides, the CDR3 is TGTGCCAGCCAATCGCGGGAGATTTACGAGCAGTTCTTC. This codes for CASQSREIYEQFF.

The CDR3: CASSHSRESDNEQFF. In DNA form, the CDR3 reads TGTGCCAGCAGCCATTCCCGGGAGAGCGACAATGAGCAGTTCTTC. The chain recombines TRBV3-1 (or the pseudogene TRBV3-2) with TRBJ2-1; D is perhaps TRBD2 (6 bases). The CDR3 extends over 15 amino acids. Germline assignment: CDR1 LGHDT and CDR2 YNNKEL (reference sequence). Between the trimmed V and J ends, which lost 3 bases and 5 bases, there was a span of 14 bases.

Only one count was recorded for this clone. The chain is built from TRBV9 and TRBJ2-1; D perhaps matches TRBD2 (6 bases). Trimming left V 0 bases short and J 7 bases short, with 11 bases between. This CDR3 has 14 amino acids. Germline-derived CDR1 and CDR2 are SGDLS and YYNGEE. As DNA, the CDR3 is TGTGCCAGCAGCGTAGAGATAGGGAGGAATGAGCAGTTCTTC. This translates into CASSVEIGRNEQFF.

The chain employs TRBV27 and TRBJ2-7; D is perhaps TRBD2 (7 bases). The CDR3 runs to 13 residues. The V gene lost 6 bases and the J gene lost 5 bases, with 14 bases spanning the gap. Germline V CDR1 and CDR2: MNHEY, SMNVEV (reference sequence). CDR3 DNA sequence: TGTGCCAGCAGGGGGGGGGCGGATCACGAGCAGTACTTC. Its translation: CASRGGADHEQYF.

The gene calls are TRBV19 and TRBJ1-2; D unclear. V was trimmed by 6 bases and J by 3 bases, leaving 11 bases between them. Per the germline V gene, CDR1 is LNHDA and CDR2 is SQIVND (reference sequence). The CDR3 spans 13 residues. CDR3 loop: CASRSGLDYGYTF. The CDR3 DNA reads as TGTGCCAGTAGGAGCGGTCTCGACTATGGCTACACCTTC.

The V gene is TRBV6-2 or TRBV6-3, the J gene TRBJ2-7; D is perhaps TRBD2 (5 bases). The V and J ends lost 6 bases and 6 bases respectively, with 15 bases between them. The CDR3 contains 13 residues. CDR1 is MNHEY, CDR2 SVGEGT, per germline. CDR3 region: CASSQMLAPEQYF. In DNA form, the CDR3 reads TGTGCCAGCAGCCAAATGCTAGCCCCCGAGCAGTACTTC.

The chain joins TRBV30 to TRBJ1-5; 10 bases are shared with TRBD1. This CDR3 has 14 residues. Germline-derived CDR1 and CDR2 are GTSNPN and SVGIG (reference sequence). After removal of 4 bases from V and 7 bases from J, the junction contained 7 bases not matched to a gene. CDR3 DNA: TGTGCCTGGATGGGACAGGGGAAAGGGCAGCCCCAGCATTTT. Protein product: CAWMGQGKGQPQHF.

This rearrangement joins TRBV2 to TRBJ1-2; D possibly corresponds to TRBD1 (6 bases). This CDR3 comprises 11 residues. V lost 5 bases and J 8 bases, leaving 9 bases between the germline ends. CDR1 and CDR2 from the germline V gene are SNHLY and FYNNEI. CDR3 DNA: TGTGCCAGCAGTCCAGACAGGGGCTACACCTTC. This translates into CASSPDRGYTF.

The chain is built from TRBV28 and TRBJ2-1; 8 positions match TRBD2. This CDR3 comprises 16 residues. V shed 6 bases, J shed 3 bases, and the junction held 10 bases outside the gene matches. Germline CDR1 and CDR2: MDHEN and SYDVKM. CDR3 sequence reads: CASSPFKGLDYNEQFF. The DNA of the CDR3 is TGTGCCAGCAGCCCGTTTAAGGGACTAGACTACAATGAGCAGTTCTTC.

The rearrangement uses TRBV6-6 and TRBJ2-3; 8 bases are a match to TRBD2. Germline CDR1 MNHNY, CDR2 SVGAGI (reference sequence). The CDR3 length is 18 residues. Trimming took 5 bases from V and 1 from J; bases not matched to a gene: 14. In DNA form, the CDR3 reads TGTGCCAGCAGTCCCCGTTCGACTAGCGCCTGGGGCACAGATACGCAGTATTTT. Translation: CASSPRSTSAWGTDTQYF.

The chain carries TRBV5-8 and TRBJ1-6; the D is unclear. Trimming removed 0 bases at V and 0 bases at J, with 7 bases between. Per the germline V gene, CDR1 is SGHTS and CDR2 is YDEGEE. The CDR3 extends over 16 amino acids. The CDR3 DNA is TGTGCCAGCAGCTTGGGCCAACTCTCCTATAATTCACCCCTCCACTTT. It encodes CASSLGQLSYNSPLHF. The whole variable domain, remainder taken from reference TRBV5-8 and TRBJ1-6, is EAGVTQSPTHLIKTRGQQATLRCSPISGHTSVYWYQQALGLGLQFLLWYDEGEERNRGNFPPRFSGRQFPNYSSELNVNALELEDSALYLCASSLGQLSYNSPLHFGNGTRLTVT.

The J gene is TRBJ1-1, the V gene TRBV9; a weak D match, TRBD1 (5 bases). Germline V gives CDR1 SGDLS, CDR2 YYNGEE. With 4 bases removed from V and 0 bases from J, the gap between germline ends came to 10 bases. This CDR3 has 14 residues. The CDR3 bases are TGTGCCAGCAGCCGTACGACAGTGAACACTGAAGCTTTCTTT. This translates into CASSRTTVNTEAFF.

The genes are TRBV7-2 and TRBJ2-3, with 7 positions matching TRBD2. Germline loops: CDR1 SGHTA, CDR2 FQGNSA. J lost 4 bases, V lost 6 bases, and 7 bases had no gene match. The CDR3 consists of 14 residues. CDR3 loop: CASRRGSTSDTQYF. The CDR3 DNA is TGTGCCAGCAGGCGGGGGAGTACCTCAGATACGCAGTATTTT. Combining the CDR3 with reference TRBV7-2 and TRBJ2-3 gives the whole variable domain GAGVSQSPSNKVTEKGKDVELRCDPISGHTALYWYRQSLGQGLEFLIYFQGNSAPDKSGLPSDRFSAERTGGSVSTLTIQRTQQEDSAVYLCASRRGSTSDTQYFGPGTRLTVL.

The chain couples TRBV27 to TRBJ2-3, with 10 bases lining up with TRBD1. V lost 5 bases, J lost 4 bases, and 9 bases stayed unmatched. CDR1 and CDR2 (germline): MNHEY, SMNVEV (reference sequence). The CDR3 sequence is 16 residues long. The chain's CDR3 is CASSTYGTGAADTQYF. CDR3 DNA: TGTGCCAGCAGTACTTACGGGACAGGGGCCGCAGATACGCAGTATTTT.

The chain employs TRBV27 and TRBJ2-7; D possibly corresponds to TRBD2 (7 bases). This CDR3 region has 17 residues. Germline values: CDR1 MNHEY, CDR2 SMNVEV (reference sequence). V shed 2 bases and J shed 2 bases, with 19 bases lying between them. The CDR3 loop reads CASSLRGGARKTYEQYF. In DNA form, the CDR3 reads TGTGCCAGCAGTTTAAGAGGGGGGGCTAGGAAGACCTACGAGCAGTACTTC.

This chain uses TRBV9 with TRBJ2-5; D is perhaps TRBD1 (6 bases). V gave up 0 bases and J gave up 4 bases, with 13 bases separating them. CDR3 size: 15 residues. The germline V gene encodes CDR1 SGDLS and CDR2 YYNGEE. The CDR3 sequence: CASSVVGQGPETQYF. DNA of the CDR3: TGTGCCAGCAGCGTAGTAGGGCAGGGGCCAGAGACCCAGTACTTC.

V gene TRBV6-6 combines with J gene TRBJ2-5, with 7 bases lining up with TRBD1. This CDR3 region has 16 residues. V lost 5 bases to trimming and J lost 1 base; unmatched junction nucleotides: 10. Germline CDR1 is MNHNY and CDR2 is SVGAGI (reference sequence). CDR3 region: CASSLPPGTAQETQYF. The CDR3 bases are TGTGCCAGCAGTCTCCCCCCCGGGACAGCCCAAGAGACCCAGTACTTC.

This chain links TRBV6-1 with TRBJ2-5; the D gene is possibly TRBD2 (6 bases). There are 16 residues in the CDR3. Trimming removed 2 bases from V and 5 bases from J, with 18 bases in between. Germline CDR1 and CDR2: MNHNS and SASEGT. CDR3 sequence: CASSEYPGAGRETQYF. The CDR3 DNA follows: TGTGCCAGCAGTGAATACCCCGGGGCGGGGAGGGAGACCCAGTACTTC.

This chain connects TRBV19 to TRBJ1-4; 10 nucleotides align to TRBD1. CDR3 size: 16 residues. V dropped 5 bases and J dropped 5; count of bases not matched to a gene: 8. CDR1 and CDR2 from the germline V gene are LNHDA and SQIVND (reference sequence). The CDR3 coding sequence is TGTGCCAGTAGTCTGCCGCCGGGACAGGGGAATGAAAAACTGTTTTTT. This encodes CASSLPPGQGNEKLFF. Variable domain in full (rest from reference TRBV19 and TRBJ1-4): DGGITQSPKYLFRKEGQNVTLSCEQNLNHDAMYWYRQDPGQGLRLIYYSQIVNDFQKGDIAEGYSVSREKKESFPLTVTSAQKNPTAFYLCASSLPPGQGNEKLFFGSGTQLSVL.

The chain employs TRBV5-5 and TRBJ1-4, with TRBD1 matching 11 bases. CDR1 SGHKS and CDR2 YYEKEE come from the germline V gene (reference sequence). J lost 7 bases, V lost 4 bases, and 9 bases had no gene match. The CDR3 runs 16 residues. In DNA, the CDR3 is TGTGCCAGCAGCGTTCTAGGGGGACAGGGGGGTGAAAAACTGTTTTTT. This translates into CASSVLGGQGGEKLFF. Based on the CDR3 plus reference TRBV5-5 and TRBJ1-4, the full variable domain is DAGVTQSPTHLIKTRGQQVTLRCSPISGHKSVSWYQQVLGQGPQFIFQYYEKEERGRGNFPDRFSARQFPNYSSELNVNALLLGDSALYLCASSVLGGQGGEKLFFGSGTQLSVL.

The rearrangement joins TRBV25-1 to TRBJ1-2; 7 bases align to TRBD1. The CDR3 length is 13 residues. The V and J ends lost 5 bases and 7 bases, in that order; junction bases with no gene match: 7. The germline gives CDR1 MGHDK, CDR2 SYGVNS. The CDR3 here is CASSLTGVGGYTF. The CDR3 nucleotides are TGTGCCAGCAGTTTAACAGGGGTCGGTGGCTACACCTTC.

CDR3 in amino acids: CARTNPIGGTEAFF. CDR3 sequence (DNA): TGTGCCAGGACCAACCCTATTGGCGGCACTGAAGCTTTCTTT. The V and J genes are TRBV30 and TRBJ1-1; D remains ambiguous. This CDR3 contains 14 residues. The V end lost 8 bases, the J end lost 4 bases, and 20 bases lay between the germline ends. Germline loops: CDR1 GTSNPN, CDR2 SVGIG (reference sequence).

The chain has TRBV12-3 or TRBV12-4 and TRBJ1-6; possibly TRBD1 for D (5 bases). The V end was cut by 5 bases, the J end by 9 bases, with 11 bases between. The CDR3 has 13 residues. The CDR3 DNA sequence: TGTGCCAGCAGTCCGACCGGGGGTTCACCCCTCCACTTT. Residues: CASSPTGGSPLHF.

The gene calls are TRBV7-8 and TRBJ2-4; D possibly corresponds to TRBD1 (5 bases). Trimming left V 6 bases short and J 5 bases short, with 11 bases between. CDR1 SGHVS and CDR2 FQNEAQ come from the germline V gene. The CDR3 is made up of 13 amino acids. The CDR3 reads CASSFDRQNIQYF. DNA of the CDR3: TGTGCCAGCAGTTTTGACAGACAAAACATTCAGTACTTC.

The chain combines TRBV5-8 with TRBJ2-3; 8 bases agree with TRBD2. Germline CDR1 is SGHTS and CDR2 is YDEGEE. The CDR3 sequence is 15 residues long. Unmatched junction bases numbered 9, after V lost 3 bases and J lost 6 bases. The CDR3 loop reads CASSSLSGNWDTQYF. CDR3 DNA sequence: TGTGCCAGCAGCTCTCTTAGCGGGAATTGGGATACGCAGTATTTT.

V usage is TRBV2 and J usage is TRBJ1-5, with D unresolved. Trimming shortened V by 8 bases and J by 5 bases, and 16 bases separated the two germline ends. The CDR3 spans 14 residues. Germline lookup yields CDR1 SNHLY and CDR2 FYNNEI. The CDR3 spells CASGGTSPYQPQHF. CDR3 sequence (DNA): TGTGCCAGCGGAGGAACCAGCCCGTATCAGCCCCAGCATTTT.

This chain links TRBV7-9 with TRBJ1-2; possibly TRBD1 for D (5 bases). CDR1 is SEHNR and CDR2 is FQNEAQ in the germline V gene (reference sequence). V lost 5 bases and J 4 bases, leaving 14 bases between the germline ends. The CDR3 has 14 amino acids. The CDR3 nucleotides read TGTGCCAGCAGCCTCGGCCGACAGAGCTATGGCTACACCTTC. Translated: CASSLGRQSYGYTF.

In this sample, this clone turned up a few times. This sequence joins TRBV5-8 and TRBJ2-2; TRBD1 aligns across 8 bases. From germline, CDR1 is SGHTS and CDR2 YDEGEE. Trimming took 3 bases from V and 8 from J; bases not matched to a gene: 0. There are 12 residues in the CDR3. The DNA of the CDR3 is TGTGCCAGCAGCTGGACAGGGGGGGAGCTGTTTTTT. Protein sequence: CASSWTGGELFF.

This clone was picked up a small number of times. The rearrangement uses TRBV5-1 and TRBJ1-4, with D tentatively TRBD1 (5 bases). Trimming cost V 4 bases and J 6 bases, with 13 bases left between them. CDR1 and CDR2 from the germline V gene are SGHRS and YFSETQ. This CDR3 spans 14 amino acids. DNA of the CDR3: TGCGCCAGCAGCCCGCGGGACGGAGATGAAAAACTGTTTTTT. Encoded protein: CASSPRDGDEKLFF.